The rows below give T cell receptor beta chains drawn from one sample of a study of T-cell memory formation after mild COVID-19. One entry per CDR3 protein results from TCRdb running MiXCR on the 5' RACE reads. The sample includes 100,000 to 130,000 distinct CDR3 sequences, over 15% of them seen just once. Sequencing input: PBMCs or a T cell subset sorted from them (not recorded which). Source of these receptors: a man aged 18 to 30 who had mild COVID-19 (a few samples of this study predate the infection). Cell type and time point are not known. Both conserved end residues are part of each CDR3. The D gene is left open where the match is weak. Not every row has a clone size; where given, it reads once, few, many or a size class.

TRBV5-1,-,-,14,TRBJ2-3,CASRPDSSTDTQYF,TGCGCCAGCAGACCCGACAGTAGCACAGATACGCAGTATTTT
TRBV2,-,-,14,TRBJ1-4,CASSSRADYEKLFF,TGTGCCAGCAGTTCCCGGGCCGATTATGAAAAACTGTTTTTT
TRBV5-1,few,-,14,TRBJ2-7,CASSFVRQVYEQYF,TGCGCCAGCAGCTTCGTCAGACAGGTCTACGAGCAGTACTTC
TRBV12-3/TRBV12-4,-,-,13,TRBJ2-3,CASRRSSTDTQYF,TGTGCCAGCAGGCGATCTAGCACAGATACGCAGTATTTT
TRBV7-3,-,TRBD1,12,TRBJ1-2,CASSSTGLGYTF,TGTGCCAGCAGCTCGACAGGGTTAGGCTACACCTTC
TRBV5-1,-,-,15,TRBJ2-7,CASSLMGIAPYEQYF,TGCGCCAGCAGCCTGATGGGGATCGCCCCTTACGAGCAGTACTTC
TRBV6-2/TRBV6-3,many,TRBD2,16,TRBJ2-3,CASSHSREGGTDTQYF,TGTGCCAGCAGTCACTCCCGGGAGGGAGGCACAGATACGCAGTATTTT
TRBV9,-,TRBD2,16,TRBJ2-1,CASARGERGIYNEQFF,TGTGCCAGCGCCCGGGGGGAGCGGGGGATCTACAATGAGCAGTTCTTC
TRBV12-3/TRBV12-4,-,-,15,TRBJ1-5,CASSLETGRNQPQHF,TGTGCCAGCAGTTTAGAGACAGGTCGCAATCAGCCCCAGCATTTT
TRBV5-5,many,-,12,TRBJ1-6,CASSLYTSPLHF,TGTGCCAGCAGCTTGTACACTTCACCCCTCCACTTT
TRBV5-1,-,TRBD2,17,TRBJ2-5,CASSLSLAGAVQETQYF,TGCGCCAGCAGCTTATCACTAGCGGGGGCTGTTCAAGAGACCCAGTACTTC
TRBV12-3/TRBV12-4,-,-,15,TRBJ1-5,CASSLGGTVNQPQHF,TGTGCCAGCAGTTTAGGGGGGACGGTCAATCAGCCCCAGCATTTT
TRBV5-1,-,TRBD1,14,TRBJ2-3,CASSVDRVPDTQYF,TGCGCCAGCAGCGTGGACAGGGTGCCAGATACGCAGTATTTT
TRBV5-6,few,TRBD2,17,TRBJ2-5,CASSFLTPLAGQETQYF,TGTGCCAGCAGCTTCCTTACCCCCCTAGCGGGGCAAGAGACCCAGTACTTC
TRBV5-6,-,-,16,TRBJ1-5,CASSLAPSRRDQPQHF,TGTGCCAGCAGCTTGGCGCCTTCGAGACGCGATCAGCCCCAGCATTTT
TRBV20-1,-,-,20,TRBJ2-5,CSAREARGRGGRRFVETQYF,TGCAGTGCTAGAGAGGCGCGTGGCAGGGGAGGTCGCAGGTTCGTGGAGACCCAGTACTTC
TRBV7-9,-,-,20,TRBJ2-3,CASSLATRSAYYSSTDTQYF,TGTGCCAGCAGCTTAGCAACCAGGAGCGCTTACTACTCTAGCACAGATACGCAGTATTTT
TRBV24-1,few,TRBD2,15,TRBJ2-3,CATGQRGSSTDTQYF,TGTGCCACCGGGCAGCGGGGGTCTAGCACAGATACGCAGTATTTT
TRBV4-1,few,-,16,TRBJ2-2,CASSQPGRSFTGELFF,TGCGCCAGCAGCCAACCAGGGCGTTCGTTCACCGGGGAGCTGTTTTTT
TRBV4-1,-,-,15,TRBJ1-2,CASSQVHSGTGGYTF,TGCGCCAGCAGCCAAGTTCATTCCGGGACCGGCGGCTACACCTTC
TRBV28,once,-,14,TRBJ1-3,CASSPGGVENTIYF,TGTGCCAGCAGCCCCGGCGGGGTTGAAAACACCATATATTTT
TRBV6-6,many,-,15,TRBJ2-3,CASSQVGLGSDTQYF,TGTGCCAGCAGCCAAGTCGGGCTGGGCTCAGATACGCAGTATTTT
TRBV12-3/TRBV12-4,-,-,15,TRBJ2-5,CASSLSSGSQETQYF,TGTGCCAGCAGCCTGTCATCCGGGTCCCAAGAGACCCAGTACTTC
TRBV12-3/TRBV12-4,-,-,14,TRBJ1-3,CASRVQSSGNTIYF,TGTGCCAGCAGAGTCCAGAGCTCTGGAAACACCATATATTTT
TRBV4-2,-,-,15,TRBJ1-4,CASSSPPKLWEKLFF,TGTGCCAGCAGCTCGCCCCCTAAACTTTGGGAAAAACTGTTTTTT
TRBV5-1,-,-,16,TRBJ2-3,CASSLGGSGLTDTQYF,TGCGCCAGCAGCTTGGGCGGTAGCGGCCTCACAGATACGCAGTATTTT
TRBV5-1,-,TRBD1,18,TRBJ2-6,CASSEGDRSSSGANVLTF,TGCGCCAGCAGCGAAGGGGACAGATCTTCCTCTGGGGCCAACGTCCTGACTTTC
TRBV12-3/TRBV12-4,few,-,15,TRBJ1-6,CASSLTQQNYSPLHF,TGTGCCAGCAGTTTGACCCAGCAGAATTATTCACCCCTCCACTTT
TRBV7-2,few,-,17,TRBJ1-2,CASSIPVGGARDYGYTF,TGTGCCAGCAGCATCCCCGTGGGGGGGGCACGCGATTATGGCTACACCTTC
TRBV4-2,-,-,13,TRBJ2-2,CASSQATTGELFF,TGTGCCAGCAGCCAAGCCACAACCGGGGAGCTGTTTTTT
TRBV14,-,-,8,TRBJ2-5,CASRTQYF,TGTGCCAGCAGAACCCAGTACTTC
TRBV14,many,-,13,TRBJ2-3,CASSPRGVATQYF,TGTGCCAGCAGCCCCCGCGGGGTCGCTACGCAGTATTTT
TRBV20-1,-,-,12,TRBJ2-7,CSARGPSYEQYF,TGCAGTGCTAGGGGCCCCAGCTACGAGCAGTACTTC
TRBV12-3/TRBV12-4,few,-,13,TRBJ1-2,CASSHGESLGYTF,TGTGCCAGCAGCCACGGTGAATCTCTTGGCTACACCTTC
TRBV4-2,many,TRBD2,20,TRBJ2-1,CASSQVLASGGLSSYNEQFF,TGTGCCAGCAGCCAAGTTTTGGCTAGCGGGGGCCTTAGCTCCTACAATGAGCAGTTCTTC
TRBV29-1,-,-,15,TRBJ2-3,CSVSTTSPGTDTQYF,TGCAGCGTGTCCACTACGTCGCCTGGGACAGATACGCAGTATTTT
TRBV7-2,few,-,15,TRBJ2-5,CASSLVGAARGTQYF,TGTGCCAGCAGCTTAGTTGGGGCAGCAAGAGGGACCCAGTACTTC
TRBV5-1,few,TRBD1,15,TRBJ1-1,CASSRGTGDSPEAFF,TGCGCCAGCAGTCGCGGGACAGGGGATTCTCCTGAAGCTTTCTTT
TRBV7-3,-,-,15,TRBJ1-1,CASISHPGSNTEAFF,TGTGCCAGCATCTCCCACCCCGGCTCGAACACTGAAGCTTTCTTT
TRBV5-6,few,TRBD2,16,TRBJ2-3,CASSIGLAGSTDTQYF,TGTGCCAGCAGCATAGGACTAGCGGGGAGCACAGATACGCAGTATTTT
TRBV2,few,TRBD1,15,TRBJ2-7,CASRVDRGSYYEQYF,TGTGCCAGCAGGGTGGACAGGGGCTCCTACTACGAGCAGTACTTC
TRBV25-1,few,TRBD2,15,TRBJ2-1,CASREAGGWYNEQFF,TGTGCCAGCAGAGAAGCGGGGGGTTGGTACAATGAGCAGTTCTTC
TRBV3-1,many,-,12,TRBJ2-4,CASSQVERIQYF,TGTGCCAGCAGCCAAGTTGAGCGCATTCAGTACTTC
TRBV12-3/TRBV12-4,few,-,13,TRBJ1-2,CASLSGRTYGYTF,TGTGCCAGCCTCTCAGGACGCACCTATGGCTACACCTTC
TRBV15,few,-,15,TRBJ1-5,CATRASGTGNQPQHF,TGTGCCACCAGAGCTTCGGGGACGGGCAATCAGCCCCAGCATTTT
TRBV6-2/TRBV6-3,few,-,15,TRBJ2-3,CASSYSPSDTDTQYF,TGTGCCAGCAGTTACTCTCCTAGCGACACAGATACGCAGTATTTT
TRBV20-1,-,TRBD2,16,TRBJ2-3,CSARDRVAGGTDTQYF,TGCAGTGCTAGAGATAGGGTAGCGGGAGGGACAGATACGCAGTATTTT
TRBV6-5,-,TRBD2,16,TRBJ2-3,CASSYSLAGIEDTQYF,TGTGCCAGCAGTTACTCTCTAGCGGGGATCGAAGATACGCAGTATTTT
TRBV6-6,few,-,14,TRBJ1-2,CASTAAGGGYGYTF,TGTGCCAGCACCGCAGCCGGGGGCGGCTACGGCTACACCTTC
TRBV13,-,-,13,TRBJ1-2,CASSAEFIYGYTF,TGTGCCAGCAGCGCCGAGTTTATCTATGGCTACACCTTC
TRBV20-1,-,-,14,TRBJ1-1,CSARRTWGGTEAFF,TGCAGTGCTAGGAGAACCTGGGGGGGCACTGAAGCTTTCTTT
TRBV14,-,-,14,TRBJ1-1,CASSQEQGRAEAFF,TGTGCCAGCAGCCAAGAGCAGGGAAGGGCTGAAGCTTTCTTT
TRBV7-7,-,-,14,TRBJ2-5,CASSFTGSGETQYF,TGTGCCAGCAGCTTTACAGGGTCAGGGGAGACCCAGTACTTC
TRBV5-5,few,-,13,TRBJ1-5,CASSGGGSQPQHF,TGTGCCAGCAGCGGCGGCGGTTCTCAGCCCCAGCATTTT